These 16 T cell receptor beta chains share one sample of origin, sequenced in a study of CD8+CD57+ T cells in acquired aplastic anemia. Individuals selected for sequencing had exhibited CD8+CD57+ cell expansion on flow cytometry. It was genomic DNA that served as the template for profiling TCR beta VDJ and CDR3. TCRdb re-derived calls from the reads in MiXCR, one entry per CDR3 protein. Counted here are approximately 190,000 distinct CDR3 sequences, 48% occurring once; the ten biggest clones make up approximately 9.7%. Sequences were obtained from sorted CD4+, CD8+, or CD8+CD57+ T cells (not recorded which) from PBMCs. The receptor source for this set is a human donor with aplastic anemia.

The chain couples TRBV5-6 to TRBJ2-1; 10 bases align to TRBD2. With 1 base clipped from V and 9 bases from J, the junction kept 10 bases outside the gene matches. The CDR3 has 16 residues. Per germline, CDR1 SGHDT and CDR2 YYEEEE. This chain's CDR3 is CASSLMPAGGPGEQFF. The CDR3 region has the DNA TGTGCCAGCAGCTTGATGCCAGCGGGAGGGCCCGGTGAGCAGTTCTTC. The whole variable domain, filled in from reference TRBV5-6 and TRBJ2-1, reads DAGVTQSPTHLIKTRGQQVTLRCSPKSGHDTVSWYQQALGQGPQFIFQYYEEEERQRGNFPDRFSGHQFPNYSSELNVNALLLGDSALYLCASSLMPAGGPGEQFFGPGTRLTVL.

This clonotype was recorded many times. The chain is built from TRBV19 and TRBJ1-2; 8 nucleotides line up with TRBD1. This CDR3 contains 17 residues. From germline, CDR1 is LNHDA and CDR2 SQIVND (reference sequence). V shed 3 bases and J 0 bases; nucleotides not matched to a gene: 9. The CDR3 protein is CASSIRGPDRANYGYTF. CDR3 nucleotides: TGTGCCAGTAGTATTAGGGGCCCGGACAGGGCTAACTATGGCTACACCTTC.

The V call is TRBV20-1, the J call TRBJ1-6; D is uncertain. There are 14 residues in the CDR3. CDR1 and CDR2 from the germline V gene are DFQATT and SNEGSKA (reference sequence). Deletions cut 6 bases from V and 10 bases from J, with 19 bases between. This chain's CDR3 is CSAPLRGSSSPLHF. As DNA, the CDR3 is TGCAGTGCCCCCCTACGAGGGTCGAGCTCACCCCTCCACTTT.

This clonotype was seen many times. The chain has TRBV10-3 and TRBJ2-2, with D maybe TRBD2 (5 bases). Germline-derived CDR1 and CDR2 are ENHRY and SYGVKD. The ends were cut back, 8 bases at V and 0 bases at J, with 13 bases in the middle. CDR3 length equals 15 residues. The chain's CDR3 is CAIPKRIANTGELFF. The DNA for the CDR3 is TGTGCCATCCCGAAGCGGATCGCGAACACCGGGGAGCTGTTTTTT.

As regards this clonotype: A read error is possible here, since a much larger clone lies one base away. This chain joins TRBV10-3 and TRBJ1-1, with 8 positions matching TRBD1. V lost 5 bases and J lost 10; bases outside the gene matches: 12. Germline V gives CDR1 ENHRY, CDR2 SYGVKD. The CDR3 consists of 14 residues. Here the CDR3 reads CAISLIRDRSAAFF. Written as DNA, the CDR3 is TGTGCCATCAGTTTGATACGGGACAGGAGTGCAGCTTTCTTT.

This clonotype was counted a single time. The genes are TRBV7-2 and TRBJ1-1, with a weak D call TRBD1 (5 bases). Germline V CDR1 and CDR2: SGHTA, FQGNSA. V lost 5 bases, J lost 8 bases, and 12 bases lay in between. The CDR3 is made up of 12 amino acids. The CDR3 DNA reads TGTGCCAGCAGCCGTTCGGGGGACGAAGCTTTCTTT. It codes for CASSRSGDEAFF.

This clonotype came up a few times. This sequence joins TRBV29-1 and TRBJ2-3; 15 bases map to TRBD2. V dropped 8 bases and J dropped 4; count of bases not matched to a gene: 7. Per the germline V gene, CDR1 is SQVTM and CDR2 is ANQGSEA. There are 15 residues in the CDR3. CDR3 DNA: TGCAGCACGACAGGACTAGCGGGAGGGCCAGATACGCAGTATTTT. Residues: CSTTGLAGGPDTQYF.

V and J are TRBV7-9 and TRBJ1-6, with D possibly matching TRBD1 (5 bases). Trimming removed 5 bases from V and 7 bases from J, with 15 bases in between. CDR1 and CDR2 (germline): SEHNR, FQNEAQ (reference sequence). The CDR3 spans 15 residues. The CDR3 DNA sequence: TGTGCCAGCAGCCGAGGGGCGGAATTCAATTCACCCCTCCACTTT. This gives the protein CASSRGAEFNSPLHF.

This rearrangement joins TRBV7-3 to TRBJ2-2, with no clear D. Germline V gene data show CDR1 as SGHTA and CDR2 as FQGTGA. The CDR3 is made up of 12 amino acids. Between the trimmed V and J ends, which lost 4 bases and 6 bases, there was a span of 6 bases. Here the CDR3 reads CASSSSSGELFF. As DNA, the CDR3 is TGTGCCAGCAGCTCCTCCTCCGGGGAGCTGTTTTTT.

This clonotype was found many times. The chain combines TRBV28 with TRBJ2-7; tentative D call: TRBD1 (6 bases). CDR1 is MDHEN, CDR2 SYDVKM, per germline. V was cut by 5 bases and J by 2 bases, with 16 bases left in between. The CDR3 has 15 amino acids. The CDR3 sequence is CASSTAGQPPYEQYF. The CDR3 coding sequence is TGTGCCAGCAGTACCGCCGGACAGCCGCCCTACGAGCAGTACTTC.

This clonotype was counted many times. The rearrangement joins TRBV10-1 to TRBJ2-1; TRBD2 agrees at 10 bases. The CDR3 totals 17 residues. The germline V gene encodes CDR1 WNHNN and CDR2 SYGVQD (reference sequence). V shed 6 bases and J 5 bases; nucleotides not matched to a gene: 13. The CDR3 loop is CASRPFGLADKNNEQFF. CDR3 nucleotide sequence: TGCGCCAGCAGACCCTTTGGACTAGCGGATAAAAACAATGAGCAGTTCTTC.

The J gene is TRBJ2-7, the V gene TRBV7-2; 8 nucleotides match TRBD1. Trimming at V came to 11 bases and at J to 3 bases, leaving 9 bases not matched to a gene. Germline V gives CDR1 SGHTA, CDR2 FQGNSA. CDR3 length equals 13 residues. CDR3 amino acids: CAVMTGVDYEQYF. The CDR3 bases are TGTGCCGTTATGACAGGGGTAGACTACGAGCAGTACTTC.

This clonotype turned up a few times. This rearrangement joins TRBV27 to TRBJ2-1; D tentatively fits TRBD1 or TRBD2 (5 bases each). Looked up from germline, CDR1 is MNHEY and CDR2 is SMNVEV (reference sequence). The length of the CDR3 is 16 residues. Deletions cut 4 bases from V and 0 bases from J, with 13 bases between. The CDR3 reads CASSSPGRSSYNEQFF. CDR3 sequence (DNA): TGTGCCAGCAGTTCACCGGGACGGAGCTCCTACAATGAGCAGTTCTTC.

This clonotype was seen a few times. The chain has TRBV25-1 and TRBJ2-3, with TRBD1 matching 8 bases. Germline CDR1 MGHDK, CDR2 SYGVNS. There are 17 residues in the CDR3. CDR3 loop: CATVETGATFSTDTQYF. DNA of the CDR3: TGTGCAACCGTAGAGACAGGGGCAACATTCAGCACAGATACGCAGTATTTT.

This chain connects TRBV7-9 to TRBJ1-1; D is possibly TRBD1 (6 bases). The CDR3 consists of 11 residues. Germline lookup yields CDR1 SEHNR and CDR2 FQNEAQ (reference sequence). Between the trimmed V and J ends, which lost 5 bases and 6 bases, there was a span of 7 bases. The DNA of the CDR3 is TGTGCCAGCAGCCGGACAGCTGAAGCTTTCTTT. Its protein is CASSRTAEAFF.

As regards this clonotype: A much larger clone differs from this one at a single base, so this may be a read error. This chain links TRBV6-4 with TRBJ2-7; no clear D gene. The length of the CDR3 is 13 residues. Germline V gene data show CDR1 as MRHNA and CDR2 as SNTAGT. The CDR3 nucleotides are TGTGCCAGCAGTGACAGGGTAGTTTACGAGCGGTACTTC. As protein: CASSDRVVYERYF.